A single T cell receptor (beta chain) is shown here with its context. Which antigen it targets is not known. No base-level quality is on record; no much larger clone is a single base apart. The record originates from a study of vaccination and CD4 T cells after COVID-19 (dated by TCRdb to between 2022 and 2023). For the study in its entirety: Convalescent patients had a positive SARS-CoV-2 result on nasal swab PCR, and of these patients, some ten had mild disease and one had severe disease. The convalescent cohort comprised six males and four females, including two Hispanic individuals, seven Caucasians, two Asians and one multiracial person. Participants received two doses of either the Pfizer-BioNTech BNT162b2 vaccine (n=8) or the Moderna mRNA-1273 vaccine (n=2). Post-COVID blood samples from convalescent patients were collected a median of roughly 100 days after diagnosis, with a range of about 35 to 161 days. The time from the second vaccine dose to post-vaccine blood sampling had a median of around 72 days and ranged from roughly 13 to 241 days. For stimulating the cultures, overlapping spike peptide pools were used, derived from SARS-CoV-2 as well as from the common cold coronaviruses HCoV-NL63, HCoV-OC43 and HCoV-229E. Control cultures received a CEFX viral epitope pool as the positive control, an HIV-1 Nef peptide pool as the negative control, or no peptide. In ten to eleven COVID-19 convalescent patients and a handful of infection-naive healthy vaccine recipients, researchers compared the spike-specific CD4+ TCR repertoire from before mRNA vaccination with the repertoire from after.

What the work shows at the level of the full study, not this receptor alone: In convalescent patients, a median around 90% of post-vaccine SARS-CoV-2-reactive clones were detected only after vaccination, and vaccine-specific priming was suggested by this finding. The study included relatively few convalescent patients and did not analyze early timepoints after natural infection. The median count of SARS-CoV-2-reactive clonotypes went up from approximately 20 after infection to a few dozen after vaccination, although the change was not significant. Of the vaccine-specific clones in convalescent patients, 304 of 307, or nearly all, reacted only to SARS-CoV-2 spike and did not cross-react with common cold coronaviruses.

The library was generated by PCR. DNA from cultured CD4+ T cells underwent TCR sequencing with the Oncomine TCR Beta short-read assay at the Johns Hopkins FTIC core. The QIAamp micro DNA kit was used to extract genomic DNA from the cultured CD4+ T cells. Oncomine TCR Beta libraries made from cultured CD4+ T cells were pooled using unique dual indexes and sequenced on an Illumina iSeq 100. On the authors' methods: Non-productive sequences were removed, and CDR3s not starting with C, not ending with F or W, or shorter than 7 amino acids were discarded. Antigen-specific clonotypes were identified with the MANAFEST web application by comparing peptide-stimulated wells with reference and other culture wells. An FDR below 0.05, an odds ratio above 5, and a productive frequency above 0.1% in at least two of three replicate wells were required for clones to be considered positive. Cross-reactive clonotypes were defined as significantly expanded in both SARS-CoV-2 spike wells and at least one common cold coronavirus spike condition. CDR3 homology was assessed with Levenshtein distances (stringdist) and unrooted phylogenetic trees (ape) in R version 3.6.1. TCRdb handled the public reads itself, with Q25 trimming in fastp and clone calling in MiXCR, and kept productive beta chains. Duplicate CDR3 protein sequences are folded into a single record with the most common DNA and genes. The V and J calls and clone size come from TCRdb's table, not from the authors' own analysis. The table for this sample lists over 10,000 distinct CDR3 sequences; about 51% of them were counted only once. 15% to 17% of the sample belongs to the ten largest clones.

CDR1 and CDR2 (GTSNPN, SVGIG) derive from the germline V gene (reference sequence). CDR3 length: 12 amino acids, cysteine to phenylalanine. The kept DNA is CDR3 alone, 36 bases in frame from the first base. Between the V and J ends, shortened by 3 bases and 4 bases respectively, the junction contains 8 bases. Interpreted using the paper, the treatment or condition label stands for: roughly ten-day PBMC culture with coronavirus spike peptide pools or control peptides (ViraFEST assay). The study used the ViraFEST assay, which expanded antigen-specific T cells with peptide pools and then identified expanded clonotypes by TCR sequencing. The positive SARS-CoV-2 PCR tests of the convalescent patients were dated from March to December 2020, before the Alpha, Beta and Delta variants emerged in the United States. PBMCs were cultured at roughly 1.9 million per well in IMDM supplemented with approximately 5% human AB serum and about 10 IU/ml IL-2, with around 10 ug/ml peptide pools added. On days 3 and 7, half of the culture medium was replaced with fresh IL-2-containing medium. After 9 to 10 days of culture, CD4+ T cells were isolated by negative selection using the EasySep CD4+ T cell isolation kit. Ficoll-Paque Plus gradient centrifugation was used to isolate PBMCs from whole blood, and the isolated PBMCs were then either used fresh or cryopreserved at -140C. In general, triplicate wells were set up for every culture condition.

The sequenced material came from CD4+ T cells from blood, cultured in vitro. This sequence was found in a human donor who had recovered from COVID-19. The V and J genes are TRBV30 and TRBJ2-3; TRBD2 is possibly the D segment (6 matching bases). The CDR3 in this case is CAWRGTSDTQYF. The nucleotide sequence reads as follows: TGTGCCTGGAGAGGGACTTCAGATACGCAGTATTTT.